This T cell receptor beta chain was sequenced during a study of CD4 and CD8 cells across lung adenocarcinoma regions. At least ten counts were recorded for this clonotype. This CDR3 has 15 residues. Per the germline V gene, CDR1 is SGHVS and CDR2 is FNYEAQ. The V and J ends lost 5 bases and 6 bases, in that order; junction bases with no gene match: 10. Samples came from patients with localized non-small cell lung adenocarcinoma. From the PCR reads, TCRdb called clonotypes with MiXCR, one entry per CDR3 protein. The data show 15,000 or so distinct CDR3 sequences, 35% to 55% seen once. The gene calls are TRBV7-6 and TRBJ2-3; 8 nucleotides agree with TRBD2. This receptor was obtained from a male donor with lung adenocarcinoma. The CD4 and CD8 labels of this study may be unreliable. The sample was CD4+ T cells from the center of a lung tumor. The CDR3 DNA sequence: TGTGCCAGCAGCCTTAGCGGGGCCGGAATTGATACGCAGTATTTT. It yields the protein CASSLSGAGIDTQYF. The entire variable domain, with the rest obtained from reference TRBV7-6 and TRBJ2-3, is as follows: GAGVSQSPRYKVTKRGQDVALRCDPISGHVSLYWYRQALGQGPEFLTYFNYEAQQDKSGLPNDRFSAERPEGSISTLTIQRTEQRDSAMYRCASSLSGAGIDTQYFGPGTRLTVL.